Presented here are 28 T cell receptor beta chains from one specimen sequenced in a study of identical twins. In TCRdb, the 5' RACE reads were re-called with MiXCR into one record per CDR3 protein. This sample has about 520,000 distinct CDR3 sequences, with roughly a fifth found just once. The sample was also reused in another study, on T cells expressing NK-cell markers.

Material: CD4+ T cells sorted from blood. These receptor sequences come from a woman under 30 in good health.

The chain joins TRBV12-3 or TRBV12-4 to TRBJ1-2; TRBD1 is a possible D gene (5 bases). This CDR3 region has 16 residues. V gave up 6 bases and J gave up 3 bases, with 20 bases separating them. The CDR3 here is CASRLTISGSYYGYTF. The CDR3 bases are TGTGCCAGCAGGCTAACGATTTCAGGGTCCTACTATGGCTACACCTTC.

This clonotype was counted a few times. V is TRBV5-1 and J is TRBJ1-1; 9 bases align to TRBD1. Germline CDR1 and CDR2: SGHRS and YFSETQ. The CDR3 consists of 15 residues. Losses at the gene ends were 6 bases for V and 0 bases for J; bases not matched to a gene: 6. The CDR3 sequence is CASTPGDRVNTEAFF. The CDR3 nucleotides read TGCGCCAGCACTCCCGGGGACAGGGTGAACACTGAAGCTTTCTTT.

In this sample, this clonotype turned up a few times. The V and J genes are TRBV20-1 and TRBJ1-2; no firm D call. Germline values: CDR1 DFQATT, CDR2 SNEGSKA (reference sequence). This CDR3 has 12 residues. Trimming removed 0 bases from V and 6 bases from J, with 8 bases in between. The CDR3 DNA reads TGCAGTGCTAGAGAGGCGTATGATGGCTACACCTTC. It yields the protein CSAREAYDGYTF.

There are a few counts of this clonotype. The V and J genes are TRBV3-1 and TRBJ1-5, with D uncertain. V was trimmed by 5 bases and J by 5 bases, leaving 7 bases between them. The CDR3 contains 12 residues. Germline values: CDR1 LGHDT, CDR2 YNNKEL (reference sequence). CDR3 protein: CASSVADQPQHF. CDR3 DNA: TGTGCCAGCAGCGTGGCGGATCAGCCCCAGCATTTT.

This clonotype was detected only a few times. The V gene is TRBV12-3 or TRBV12-4, the J gene TRBJ1-1, with TRBD1 identical over 9 bases. The CDR3 is made up of 14 amino acids. With V trimmed by 6 bases and J by 7 bases, 9 bases remained unmatched. The CDR3 loop reads CASSLGTGRLEAFF. Written as DNA, the CDR3 is TGTGCCAGCAGCCTCGGGACAGGGAGACTTGAAGCTTTCTTT.

This clonotype has more than one count but fewer than ten. The J gene is TRBJ2-3, the V gene TRBV11-2; a weak D match, TRBD1 (7 bases). V lost 4 bases and J lost 4, with 12 bases in between. The CDR3 length is 14 residues. Germline V gene data show CDR1 as SGHAT and CDR2 as FQNNGV. CDR3 loop: CASSSGDRPDTQYF. The CDR3 DNA is TGTGCCAGCAGCTCGGGGGACAGACCAGATACGCAGTATTTT.

This clonotype was detected only a few times. CDR3 protein: CASSKGVDRTDTQYF. The CDR3 nucleotides read TGTGCCAGCTCCAAGGGGGTAGATAGGACAGATACGCAGTATTTT. The V gene is TRBV7-9, the J gene TRBJ2-3, with a tentative D call TRBD1 (6 bases). The germline CDR1 and CDR2 sequences are SEHNR and FQNEAQ (reference sequence). This CDR3 region has 15 residues. Trimming removed 8 bases at V and 3 bases at J, with 18 bases between.

This clonotype was observed a handful of times. V gene TRBV20-1 combines with J gene TRBJ2-7; D is uncertain. Germline assignment: CDR1 DFQATT and CDR2 SNEGSKA (reference sequence). The CDR3 sequence is 11 residues long. V lost 6 bases, J lost 4 bases, and 10 bases lay in between. DNA of the CDR3: TGCAGTGCAAATACAGCGTACGAGCAGTACTTC. It specifies CSANTAYEQYF.

V gene TRBV6-2 or TRBV6-3 combines with J gene TRBJ2-3; 8 positions match TRBD2. This CDR3 comprises 16 residues. V trimming: 3 bases; J trimming: 4 bases; junction bases outside the gene matches: 9. The V gene's germline CDR1 is MNHEY and CDR2 SVGEGT. CDR3 region: CASSYRAGEGADTQYF. CDR3 nucleotide sequence: TGTGCCAGCAGTTATAGAGCGGGAGAGGGAGCAGATACGCAGTATTTT.

This clonotype occurred a few times. The chain links TRBV3-1 to TRBJ1-2; D uncertain. The CDR3 is 14 residues long. V was clipped by 0 bases and J by 8 bases, with 13 bases between them. Germline assignment: CDR1 LGHDT and CDR2 YNNKEL (reference sequence). The CDR3 DNA is TGTGCCAGCAGCCAAGATGAAGGGTCTAAAGGCTACACCTTC. It encodes CASSQDEGSKGYTF.

This clonotype was seen many times. The chain carries TRBV28 and TRBJ2-7, with a possible D match to TRBD2 (7 bases). CDR1 is MDHEN, CDR2 SYDVKM, per germline. The length of the CDR3 is 15 residues. V was shortened by 11 bases and J by 3 bases, with 23 bases between the two germline ends. As DNA, the CDR3 is TGTGCCGTAACACCACCCAACAGGGAGGGCTACGAGCAGTACTTC. Translation gives CAVTPPNREGYEQYF.

This clonotype was recorded a few times. CDR3 DNA: TGCGCCAGCAGCTTGGCTTCGGGGCATGTGGATTCACCCCTCCACTTT. Translation: CASSLASGHVDSPLHF. The chain links TRBV5-1 to TRBJ1-6, with a tentative D call TRBD1 (5 bases). V dropped 0 bases and J dropped 8 bases, with 15 bases sitting between them. The germline CDR1 and CDR2 sequences are SGHRS and YFSETQ. The CDR3 has 16 amino acids.

The chain carries TRBV25-1 and TRBJ2-5; D remains ambiguous. This CDR3 is 12 amino acids long. Looked up from germline, CDR1 is MGHDK and CDR2 is SYGVNS. V lost 5 bases, J lost 2 bases, and 6 bases lay in between. The CDR3 loop reads CASSSWQETQYF. The CDR3 bases are TGTGCCAGCAGTTCGTGGCAAGAGACCCAGTACTTC.

This clonotype was detected only a few times. The genes are TRBV6-1 and TRBJ1-2, with 8 bases aligning to TRBD1. Trimming at V came to 4 bases and at J to 0 bases, leaving 1 base not matched to a gene. The length of the CDR3 is 14 residues. Germline V gives CDR1 MNHNS, CDR2 SASEGT. CDR3: CASSGQGPNYGYTF. The CDR3 DNA is TGTGCCAGCAGTGGACAGGGGCCTAACTATGGCTACACCTTC.

The chain couples TRBV5-1 to TRBJ1-2; D call uncertain. V dropped 0 bases and J dropped 4 bases, with 16 bases sitting between them. CDR3 length equals 16 residues. From germline, CDR1 is SGHRS and CDR2 YFSETQ. This CDR3 is CASSLGALDRGYGYTF. CDR3 nucleotides: TGCGCCAGCAGCTTGGGTGCCCTGGATAGAGGCTATGGCTACACCTTC.

The chain couples TRBV4-3 to TRBJ1-5; no definite D call. Trimming took 4 bases from V and 5 from J, leaving 9 bases between them. The CDR3 is made up of 13 amino acids. Per germline, CDR1 LGHNA and CDR2 YSLEER. The CDR3 region is CASSPRLDQPQHF. CDR3 DNA: TGCGCCAGCAGCCCCAGACTCGATCAGCCCCAGCATTTT.

The table lists this clonotype with a few counts. The chain has TRBV20-1 and TRBJ2-3; D is tentatively TRBD1 or TRBD2 (5 bases each). The V end was cut by 4 bases, the J end by 0 bases, with 14 bases between. Looked up from germline, CDR1 is DFQATT and CDR2 is SNEGSKA (reference sequence). This CDR3 contains 15 residues. The CDR3 nucleotides are TGCAGTGCTAACATCATCGGGGCAAGCACAGATACGCAGTATTTT. It encodes CSANIIGASTDTQYF.

J is TRBJ2-1 and V is TRBV11-1; D possibly matches TRBD1 or TRBD2 (6 bases each). The CDR3 contains 18 residues. Germline V gene lookup returns CDR1 SGHAT and CDR2 FQDESV (reference sequence). The germline V and J ends were trimmed by 7 bases and 0 bases, with 22 bases remaining between them. The CDR3 DNA reads TGTGCCAGCACCCAATCCGGGGGCCTCCTAAGCTCCTACAATGAGCAGTTCTTC. This gives the protein CASTQSGGLLSSYNEQFF. Full variable domain (missing parts from reference TRBV11-1 and TRBJ2-1): EAEVAQSPRYKITEKSQAVAFWCDPISGHATLYWYRQILGQGPELLVQFQDESVVDDSQLPKDRFSAERLKGVDSTLKIQPAELGDSAMYLCASTQSGGLLSSYNEQFFGPGTRLTVL.

The chain couples TRBV20-1 to TRBJ2-3; unclear D gene. Germline loops: CDR1 DFQATT, CDR2 SNEGSKA (reference sequence). The CDR3 totals 11 residues. The V end lost 0 bases, the J end lost 7 bases, and 5 bases lay between the germline ends. Here the CDR3 reads CSARDVHTQYF. In DNA, the CDR3 is TGCAGTGCTAGAGATGTGCATACGCAGTATTTT.

In this sample, this clonotype turned up a few times. The chain employs TRBV12-3 or TRBV12-4 and TRBJ2-5, with TRBD1 identical over 7 bases. The CDR3 sequence is 12 residues long. The junction had 4 bases not matched to a gene; V was cut back by 6 bases and J by 6 bases. CDR3 protein: CASSQGVKTQYF. In DNA, the CDR3 is TGTGCCAGCAGCCAGGGGGTGAAGACCCAGTACTTC.

This clonotype was counted between two and nine times. The chain joins TRBV4-3 to TRBJ2-1, with TRBD2 matching over 9 bases. CDR1 and CDR2 from the germline V gene are LGHNA and YSLEER. Trimming at V came to 3 bases and at J to 6 bases, leaving 9 bases not matched to a gene. The length of the CDR3 is 16 residues. The CDR3 here is CASSQGWLAGTNEQFF. CDR3 bases: TGCGCCAGCAGCCAGGGTTGGCTAGCGGGAACCAATGAGCAGTTCTTC.

This chain uses TRBV6-5 with TRBJ2-7; D remains unclear. CDR1 is MNHEY and CDR2 is SVGAGI in the germline V gene. Trimming removed 4 bases from V and 5 bases from J, with 15 bases in between. This CDR3 comprises 14 residues. CDR3 sequence reads: CASSFRSFTNEQYF. The CDR3 DNA reads as TGTGCCAGCAGTTTCAGGTCCTTCACGAACGAGCAGTACTTC.

The sample holds a few counts of this clonotype. The rearrangement uses TRBV25-1 and TRBJ1-2; the D gene is possibly TRBD1 (5 bases). The CDR3 runs 14 residues. V was shortened by 8 bases and J by 6 bases, with 19 bases between the two germline ends. CDR1 is MGHDK, CDR2 SYGVNS, per germline. In DNA form, the CDR3 reads TGTGCCAGCGGCTTCGCAGGGCAGAGTCATGGCTACACCTTC. As protein: CASGFAGQSHGYTF.

The sample holds a few counts of this clonotype. The chain uses TRBV6-5 and TRBJ1-2; no clear D gene. The length of the CDR3 is 15 residues. V lost 0 bases to trimming and J lost 4 bases, with 12 bases between them. Germline assignment: CDR1 MNHEY and CDR2 SVGAGI. DNA of the CDR3: TGTGCCAGCAGTTACTCGAGTTCTCAGGTCTATGGCTACACCTTC. Translation: CASSYSSSQVYGYTF.

This clonotype was picked up many times. This chain uses TRBV29-1 with TRBJ2-1; 7 bases agree with TRBD1. The V gene end was trimmed by 7 bases and the J gene end by 4 bases; junction bases not matched to a gene: 4. The length of the CDR3 is 12 residues. Germline CDR1 and CDR2: SQVTM and ANQGSEA. CDR3: CSGGTDYNEQFF. In DNA, the CDR3 is TGCAGCGGGGGGACAGATTACAATGAGCAGTTCTTC.

This chain links TRBV6-5 with TRBJ2-7, with D perhaps TRBD2 (5 bases). V gave up 0 bases and J gave up 1 base, with 13 bases separating them. Germline V gives CDR1 MNHEY, CDR2 SVGAGI. This CDR3 is 16 amino acids long. CDR3 protein: CASSYSTNRGSYEQYF. The CDR3 DNA follows: TGTGCCAGCAGTTACTCGACCAATAGAGGGTCCTACGAGCAGTACTTC.

This clonotype was found many times. The rearrangement joins TRBV5-1 to TRBJ1-1, with TRBD1 matching over 7 bases. CDR1 SGHRS and CDR2 YFSETQ come from the germline V gene. This CDR3 comprises 16 residues. V shed 1 base and J 7 bases; nucleotides not matched to a gene: 13. This CDR3 is CASSLTRDSPGGEAFF. The CDR3 nucleotides read TGCGCCAGCAGCTTGACGAGGGACAGCCCAGGAGGTGAAGCTTTCTTT.

This clonotype was observed a few times. The CDR3 bases are TGTGCCAGCTCTCTCAGGGGGCGGGACACTGAAGCTTTCTTT. Protein: CASSLRGRDTEAFF. V usage is TRBV18 and J usage is TRBJ1-1; 8 bases fit TRBD1. The CDR3 loop spans 14 amino acids. V gave up 6 bases and J gave up 3 bases; unmatched junction bases: 6. Per germline, CDR1 KGHSH and CDR2 LQKENI. Using reference TRBV18 and TRBJ1-1 for the parts outside the CDR3, the full variable domain is NAGVMQNPRHLVRRRGQEARLRCSPMKGHSHVYWYRQLPEEGLKFMVYLQKENIIDESGMPKERFSAEFPKEGPSILRIQQVVRGDSAAYFCASSLRGRDTEAFFGQGTRLTVV.